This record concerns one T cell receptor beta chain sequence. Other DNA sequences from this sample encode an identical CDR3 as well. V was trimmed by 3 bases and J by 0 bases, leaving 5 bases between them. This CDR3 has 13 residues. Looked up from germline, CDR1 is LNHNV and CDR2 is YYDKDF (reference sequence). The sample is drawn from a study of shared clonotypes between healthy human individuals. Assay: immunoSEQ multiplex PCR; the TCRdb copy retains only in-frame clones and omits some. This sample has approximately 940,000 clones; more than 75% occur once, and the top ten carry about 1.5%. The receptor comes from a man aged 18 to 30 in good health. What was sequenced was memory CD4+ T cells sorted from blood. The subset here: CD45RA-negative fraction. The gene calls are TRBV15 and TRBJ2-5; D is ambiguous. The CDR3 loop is CATSRGYQETQYF. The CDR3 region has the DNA TGTGCCACCAGCAGGGGGTACCAAGAGACCCAGTACTTC.